Listed here are 16 T cell receptor beta chains from one sample, sequenced in a study of shared clonotypes between healthy human individuals. Naive CD8 cells comprised CD45RO-negative, CCR7-positively selected cells, excluding terminally differentiated effector memory CD45RA+ cells. The data were produced by immunoSEQ multiplex PCR, yet TCRdb's version contains in-frame clones alone and is incomplete. The sample records roughly 1,800,000 clones, roughly 94% being singletons. The sequenced material came from naive CD8+ T cells sorted from blood. Source of these receptors: a man between 18 and 29 years old in good health.

The chain is built from TRBV28 and TRBJ2-2; D gene unclear. The CDR3 spans 15 residues. CDR1 is MDHEN, CDR2 SYDVKM, per germline. The V gene lost 3 bases and the J gene lost 1 base, with 9 bases spanning the gap. The CDR3: CASSFGVMNTGELFF. The CDR3 DNA is TGTGCCAGCAGTTTCGGAGTTATGAACACCGGGGAGCTGTTTTTT.

The chain uses TRBV6-6 and TRBJ2-2, with D perhaps TRBD1 or TRBD2 (6 bases each). V lost 0 bases and J lost 7, with 12 bases in between. The CDR3 loop spans 15 amino acids. The germline V gene encodes CDR1 MNHNY and CDR2 SVGAGI (reference sequence). The CDR3 nucleotides read TGTGCCAGCAGTTACTCAACGGGGGCCGACGGGGAGCTGTTTTTT. This gives the protein CASSYSTGADGELFF.

The CDR3 region is CSVYPGSIMGYTF. CDR3 sequence (DNA): TGCAGCGTCTACCCAGGGTCGATTATGGGCTACACCTTC. This chain joins TRBV29-1 and TRBJ1-2; possibly TRBD1 for D (5 bases). Germline assignment: CDR1 SQVTM and CDR2 ANQGSEA. V was clipped by 6 bases and J by 8 bases, with 19 bases between them. The CDR3 extends over 13 amino acids.

Here the CDR3 reads CAISGDTAYGYTF. The CDR3 region has the DNA TGTGCCATCAGTGGGGACACAGCCTATGGCTACACCTTC. The chain uses TRBV10-3 and TRBJ1-2, with D maybe TRBD1 (6 bases). CDR1 and CDR2 (germline): ENHRY, SYGVKD. The CDR3 sequence is 13 residues long. Trimming took off 4 bases at V and 4 bases at J, with 10 bases between the two ends.

Regarding this clone: The sample contains more than one DNA sequence encoding this CDR3. The chain has TRBV6-5 and TRBJ2-7; D is uncertain. Trimming cost V 2 bases and J 2 bases, with 7 bases left between them. The CDR3 spans 13 residues. The V gene's germline CDR1 is MNHEY and CDR2 SVGAGI. The CDR3, as DNA: TGTGCCAGCAGTTACGGCGCGGCCTACGAGCAGTACTTC. Translation: CASSYGAAYEQYF.

J is TRBJ2-5 and V is TRBV4-1; 11 bases align to TRBD2. V shed 6 bases and J 2 bases; nucleotides not matched to a gene: 2. CDR3 length: 14 amino acids. Germline V CDR1 and CDR2: MGHRA, YSYEKL. CDR3 in amino acids: CASRGLAEQETQYF. CDR3 nucleotides: TGCGCCAGCAGGGGACTAGCGGAACAAGAGACCCAGTACTTC.

The chain is built from TRBV9 and TRBJ2-7, with 7 bases aligning to TRBD1. Germline values: CDR1 SGDLS, CDR2 YYNGEE. The CDR3 consists of 15 residues. Losses at the gene ends were 2 bases for V and 5 bases for J; bases not matched to a gene: 10. CDR3 nucleotide sequence: TGTGCCAGCAGCGTTAAGGGAGACAGGGACCACGAGCAGTACTTC. This encodes CASSVKGDRDHEQYF.

The chain is built from TRBV5-4 and TRBJ2-2; the D gene is possibly TRBD1 (7 bases). Germline V gene lookup returns CDR1 SGHNT and CDR2 YYREEE (reference sequence). V was trimmed by 6 bases and J by 5 bases, leaving 14 bases between them. The CDR3 length is 14 residues. The CDR3 nucleotides read TGTGCCAGCAACCAGGGGGGCCAGACCGGGGAGCTGTTTTTT. Amino acid sequence: CASNQGGQTGELFF.

The chain carries TRBV4-3 and TRBJ1-2, with D hard to call. Germline lookup yields CDR1 LGHNA and CDR2 YSLEER. The CDR3 consists of 15 residues. V was pared by 0 bases and J by 5 bases, with 13 bases between. The chain's CDR3 is CASSQEKEETYGYTF. CDR3 DNA: TGCGCCAGCAGCCAAGAAAAGGAAGAAACGTATGGCTACACCTTC.

This clone came up once. V gene TRBV11-3 combines with J gene TRBJ2-1; perhaps TRBD1 as D (6 bases). This CDR3 spans 16 amino acids. Germline values: CDR1 SGHNT, CDR2 YENEEA. V was cut by 0 bases and J by 9 bases, with 18 bases left in between. As DNA, the CDR3 is TGTGCCAGCAGCTTAGATAACGGCCAGGGGTTGAGTGAGCAGTTCTTC. Encoded protein: CASSLDNGQGLSEQFF.

This chain connects TRBV11-2 to TRBJ2-3, with D possibly TRBD1 on 5 matching bases. CDR1 is SGHAT, CDR2 FQNNGV, per germline. V was clipped by 2 bases and J by 0 bases, with 15 bases between them. The CDR3 sequence is 17 residues long. The CDR3 here is CASSLPRTTSSTDTQYF. CDR3 coding DNA: TGTGCCAGCAGCTTACCTCGGACAACTTCTAGCACAGATACGCAGTATTTT.

V and J are TRBV4-3 and TRBJ1-1; 8 nucleotides align to TRBD1. Germline CDR1 and CDR2: LGHNA and YSLEER. Germline trimming cut 4 bases from V and 5 bases from J; bases unmatched to any gene: 6. The CDR3 runs 14 residues. Here the CDR3 reads CASSLGQGWTEAFF. The CDR3 DNA sequence: TGCGCCAGCAGCCTCGGACAGGGTTGGACTGAAGCTTTCTTT.

In its sample, this clone was seen once. The genes are TRBV6-5 and TRBJ2-7; 7 positions match TRBD1. CDR3 size: 14 residues. Germline CDR1 reads MNHEY; CDR2 reads SVGAGI. The J segment lost 3 bases and the V segment lost 6 bases, leaving 8 bases of the junction unmatched. The CDR3 loop reads CASSHRGPLYEQYF. CDR3 nucleotide sequence: TGTGCCAGCAGCCACAGGGGACCCCTCTACGAGCAGTACTTC.

This chain uses TRBV7-9 with TRBJ2-7; 7 bases line up with TRBD1. The CDR3 is made up of 14 amino acids. V was clipped by 1 base and J by 5 bases; unmatched bases: 5. Germline lookup yields CDR1 SEHNR and CDR2 FQNEAQ (reference sequence). The CDR3 is CASSLEQGLDEQYF. The CDR3 DNA follows: TGTGCCAGCAGCTTAGAACAGGGGCTCGACGAGCAGTACTTC. The complete variable domain, with remaining parts taken from reference TRBV7-9 and TRBJ2-7, reads DTGVSQNPRHKITKRGQNVTFRCDPISEHNRLYWYRQTLGQGPEFLTYFQNEAQLEKSRLLSDRFSAERPKGSFSTLEIQRTEQGDSAMYLCASSLEQGLDEQYFGPGTRLTVT.

The gene calls are TRBV9 and TRBJ1-1; D ambiguous. The germline CDR1 and CDR2 sequences are SGDLS and YYNGEE. This CDR3 region has 16 residues. Trimming left V 3 bases short and J 3 bases short, with 18 bases between. CDR3 nucleotide sequence: TGTGCCAGCAGCGGTTTTATAGACTCGTCGGACACTGAAGCTTTCTTT. It encodes CASSGFIDSSDTEAFF.

The chain couples TRBV6-5 to TRBJ2-5, with D possibly being TRBD2 (6 bases). Trimming left V 6 bases short and J 7 bases short, with 18 bases between. This CDR3 has 14 amino acids. CDR1 and CDR2 (germline): MNHEY, SVGAGI. Here the CDR3 reads CASREGLHGGTQYF. CDR3 in DNA: TGTGCCAGCAGGGAGGGACTCCACGGGGGGACCCAGTACTTC.